Following are 10 T cell receptor beta chains from one sample sequenced in a study of T cell repertoires in cytomegalovirus infection. Each CDR3 protein gets one entry after TCRdb re-called the reads with MiXCR. This sample has about 600,000 distinct CDR3 sequences; approximately 25% occur once, and the top ten carry 6.5% to 10%. The sequencing sample was made of CD8+ T cells from PBMCs. These receptors were obtained from a human donor in good health (CMV status not recorded). Some clones in this sample may be carry-over from other donors' samples.

The table lists this clonotype with a few counts. The chain recombines TRBV15 with TRBJ2-1; D gene unclear. V gave up 1 base and J gave up 7 bases, with 11 bases separating them. This CDR3 is 14 amino acids long. CDR1 is LNHNV and CDR2 is YYDKDF in the germline V gene (reference sequence). Here the CDR3 DNA reads TGTGCCACCAGCAGAGTGGTTTCCGGGAATGAGCAGTTCTTC. It translates to CATSRVVSGNEQFF.

This clonotype came up many times. This chain links TRBV12-3 or TRBV12-4 with TRBJ2-5; 9 bases agree with TRBD2. Trimming cost V 8 bases and J 2 bases; bases outside gene matches: 9. This CDR3 is built from 15 residues. The CDR3 coding sequence is TGTGCCAGCGGGGAGACTAGCGGAGTACAAGAGACCCAGTACTTC. Translated, it gives CASGETSGVQETQYF.

The chain has TRBV28 and TRBJ2-2; 8 positions agree with TRBD1. Germline CDR1 reads MDHEN; CDR2 reads SYDVKM. V lost 1 base and J lost 7; bases outside the gene matches: 5. This CDR3 spans 15 amino acids. CDR3 nucleotide sequence: TGTGCCAGCAGTTTATCTACAGGGGGTGTCGGGGAGCTGTTTTTT. Residues: CASSLSTGGVGELFF.

The CDR3 loop reads CASSLANKYSYNEQFF. The CDR3 DNA follows: TGCGCCAGCAGCTTGGCCAACAAGTACTCCTACAATGAGCAGTTCTTC. The V gene is TRBV5-1, the J gene TRBJ2-1; D gene unclear. Germline assignment: CDR1 SGHRS and CDR2 YFSETQ. Trimming removed 0 bases at V and 0 bases at J, with 10 bases between. CDR3 size: 16 residues.

J is TRBJ2-5 and V is TRBV6-2 or TRBV6-3; 11 bases agree with TRBD2. CDR1 MNHEY and CDR2 SVGEGT come from the germline V gene. J lost 4 bases, V lost 2 bases, and 3 bases had no gene match. The CDR3 contains 15 residues. CDR3 sequence: CASSYSGLAGETQYF. The DNA for the CDR3 is TGTGCCAGCAGTTACAGTGGACTAGCGGGAGAGACCCAGTACTTC.

This clonotype came up a few times. The CDR3 spells CASNPTTHKNNNEQFF. The DNA for the CDR3 is TGTGCCAGCAATCCAACGACCCACAAAAATAACAATGAGCAGTTCTTC. The rearrangement uses TRBV7-9 and TRBJ2-1; D gene unclear. Deletions cut 7 bases from V and 5 bases from J, with 21 bases between. The CDR3 covers 16 residues. CDR1 is SEHNR, CDR2 FQNEAQ, per germline (reference sequence).

In its sample, this clonotype was seen once. The chain carries TRBV25-1 and TRBJ1-5; D not certain. V was trimmed by 2 bases and J by 2 bases, leaving 7 bases between them. The CDR3 loop spans 14 amino acids. CDR1 is MGHDK and CDR2 is SYGVNS in the germline V gene. In DNA, the CDR3 is TGTGCCAGCAGTGAAGGACTTGGCAATCAGCCCCAGCATTTT. Its translation is CASSEGLGNQPQHF.

This clonotype was counted a few times. The chain uses TRBV28 and TRBJ2-3, with TRBD1 as a possible D gene (5 bases). The CDR3 is 14 amino acids. The V end lost 7 bases, the J end lost 1 base, and 12 bases lay between the germline ends. Germline CDR1 is MDHEN and CDR2 is SYDVKM. CDR3 nucleotide sequence: TGTGCCAGCAAAGGGGTTTTCGGCACAGATACGCAGTATTTT. Translating it yields CASKGVFGTDTQYF. The full variable domain, with the rest looked up from reference TRBV28 and TRBJ2-3, is DVKVTQSSRYLVKRTGEKVFLECVQDMDHENMFWYRQDPGLGLRLIYFSYDVKMKEKGDIPEGYSVSREKKERFSLILESASTNQTSMYLCASKGVFGTDTQYFGPGTRLTVL.

This clonotype has only a few counts. The chain links TRBV28 to TRBJ2-1, with D maybe TRBD2 (6 bases). The V and J ends lost 1 base and 0 bases respectively, with 13 bases between them. Germline CDR1 MDHEN, CDR2 SYDVKM. This CDR3 has 17 amino acids. CDR3 DNA sequence: TGTGCCAGCAGTTTATCGCTTGGGGGGAGCTCCTACAATGAGCAGTTCTTC. As protein: CASSLSLGGSSYNEQFF.

This sequence joins TRBV19 and TRBJ1-5, with D possibly TRBD1 on 5 matching bases. Germline V CDR1 and CDR2: LNHDA, SQIVND (reference sequence). CDR3 length: 13 residues. Deletions cut 3 bases from V and 5 bases from J, with 8 bases between. CDR3 sequence (DNA): TGTGCCAGTAGTATGGGCAGGGATCAGCCCCAGCATTTT. It is translated as CASSMGRDQPQHF.